This T cell receptor (beta chain) was captured in a study of Ad26.COV2.S vaccination and SARS-CoV-2 variants. The CDR3 has 13 amino acids. The V end lost 2 bases, the J end lost 6 bases, and 11 bases lay between the germline ends. The germline V gene has CDR1 SGHTA and CDR2 FQGNSA. Treatment denoted: about 20 received Ad26.COV2.S at low or high dose, single or two shots; several received placebo; per-sample allocation not given. All samples were drawn on day 63, counting from the first vaccine or placebo injection. Clones were read by immunoSEQ multiplex PCR, and TCRdb kept only the in-frame ones, dropping some. Of more than 400,000 clones in the sample, about 90% were seen once.

This TCR came from a person between 18 and 65 years old who received the Ad26.COV2.S COVID-19 vaccine or a placebo. The specimen was peripheral blood, collected in a trial of Ad26.COV2.S vaccine versus placebo. The chain joins TRBV7-2 to TRBJ2-7, with D perhaps TRBD1 (6 bases). The CDR3: CASSLSTGLEQYF. DNA for the CDR3: TGTGCCAGCAGCTTATCTACAGGGCTCGAGCAGTACTTC.